The 24 T cell receptor beta chains below were found in one sample sequenced in a study of post-analysis software for immune sequencing data. Broader study findings: Five TRBV segments, including TRBV5-6, TRBV5-1 and TRBV20-1, were more frequent in patients than controls.

These receptors have no identified antigens. Libraries were made from TCR beta cDNA, and they carried unique molecular identifiers. TCRdb analysed the PCR reads with MiXCR anew, one entry per CDR3 protein. The sample contains about 540,000 distinct CDR3 sequences, around a third of which appear only once. Sequences were obtained from blood. The receptor source for this set is a girl aged 2-17 years with multiple sclerosis.

This clonotype has more than one count but fewer than ten. This sequence joins TRBV12-3 or TRBV12-4 and TRBJ1-1; maybe TRBD1 (5 bases). The CDR3 has 13 residues. Trimming shortened V by 2 bases and J by 3 bases, and 7 bases separated the two germline ends. The CDR3 DNA sequence: TGTGCCAGCAGTTTATGGGGCGACACTGAAGCTTTCTTT. Translation: CASSLWGDTEAFF.

This clonotype was detected only a few times. The chain joins TRBV14 to TRBJ1-1; a possible D gene is TRBD1 (5 bases). The ends were cut back, 0 bases at V and 3 bases at J, with 23 bases in the middle. The germline V gene has CDR1 SGHDN and CDR2 FVKESK. The CDR3 extends over 19 amino acids. The CDR3 region is CASSQEHRGRGLDYTEAFF. The CDR3 DNA reads TGTGCCAGCAGCCAAGAGCACCGCGGGAGGGGTCTTGATTACACTGAAGCTTTCTTT.

This clonotype was found many times. V and J are TRBV29-1 and TRBJ2-5; no clear D. The CDR3 runs 13 residues. Germline values: CDR1 SQVTM, CDR2 ANQGSEA. Trimming stripped 0 bases from V and 6 bases from J, with 11 bases between. In DNA form, the CDR3 reads TGCAGCGTTGAAGAGTTCCCAGCAAAGACCCAGTACTTC. It is translated as CSVEEFPAKTQYF.

The chain recombines TRBV4-1 with TRBJ1-6; 7 positions match TRBD1. With 0 bases clipped from V and 0 bases from J, the junction kept 5 bases outside the gene matches. This CDR3 region has 18 residues. Germline CDR1 is MGHRA and CDR2 is YSYEKL. The chain's CDR3 is CASSQDQGESSYNSPLHF. DNA for the CDR3: TGCGCCAGCAGCCAAGATCAGGGGGAGAGCTCCTATAATTCACCCCTCCACTTT.

This chain links TRBV2 with TRBJ1-2; D is possibly TRBD1 (5 bases). CDR1 is SNHLY, CDR2 FYNNEI, per germline. The CDR3 has 16 residues. Trimming took off 7 bases at V and 4 bases at J, with 22 bases between the two ends. The CDR3 here is CASNRERRGAGYGYTF. In DNA form, the CDR3 reads TGTGCCAGCAACCGAGAAAGAAGGGGCGCCGGCTATGGCTACACCTTC.

This clonotype was seen many times. Written as DNA, the CDR3 is TGCAGCGTTGAAAGCCTCTCAGATACGCAGTATTTT. Amino acids: CSVESLSDTQYF. The rearrangement uses TRBV29-1 and TRBJ2-3; D remains unclear. The germline gives CDR1 SQVTM, CDR2 ANQGSEA. The germline V and J ends were trimmed by 2 bases and 4 bases, with 7 bases remaining between them. The CDR3 has 12 amino acids.

The J gene is TRBJ1-6, the V gene TRBV6-5; tentative D call: TRBD1 (5 bases). The CDR3 has 16 residues. Looked up from germline, CDR1 is MNHEY and CDR2 is SVGAGI. V lost 7 bases and J 7 bases, leaving 20 bases between the germline ends. The CDR3 bases are TGTGCCAGCAACTCACGCGGGGCCTTCGGGAATTCACCCCTCCACTTT. This encodes CASNSRGAFGNSPLHF.

This clonotype appeared a single time. This chain uses TRBV7-9 with TRBJ2-4; D is uncertain. The J call could be wrong; TRBJ2-7 is a better fit for the DNA end. Germline values: CDR1 SEHNR, CDR2 FQNEAQ (reference sequence). This CDR3 has 14 residues. The CDR3 loop is CASSPSAGSYEQYF. CDR3 in DNA: TGTGCCAGCAGCCCGTCGGCAGGTTCCTACGAGCAGTACTTC.

The DNA of the CDR3 is TGTGCCAGCAGCTTAGGACTAGCGGGGGGAGAAGAGACCCAGTACTTC. This codes for CASSLGLAGGEETQYF. The chain links TRBV7-2 to TRBJ2-5, with 13 bases aligning to TRBD2. This CDR3 contains 16 residues. CDR1 is SGHTA, CDR2 FQGNSA, per germline. Trimming took 1 base from V and 3 from J; bases not matched to a gene: 2.

This chain uses TRBV20-1 with TRBJ1-2, with 7 bases that match TRBD1. CDR1 DFQATT and CDR2 SNEGSKA come from the germline V gene (reference sequence). CDR3 size: 12 residues. Trimming cost V 3 bases and J 10 bases; bases outside gene matches: 8. The CDR3 coding sequence is TGCAGTGCTAGCCCACAGGGGTACGACTACACCTTC. Protein sequence: CSASPQGYDYTF.

This clonotype was counted a few times. The rearrangement joins TRBV5-1 to TRBJ1-2; 8 bases agree with TRBD1. Germline values: CDR1 SGHRS, CDR2 YFSETQ. With 3 bases clipped from V and 5 bases from J, the junction kept 6 bases outside the gene matches. The CDR3 runs 14 residues. Written as DNA, the CDR3 is TGCGCCAGCAGCTCCTCAGGGGGCGATTATGGCTACACCTTC. Its protein product is CASSSSGGDYGYTF.

The gene calls are TRBV5-1 and TRBJ1-1; TRBD1 matches at 7 bases. The CDR3 sequence is 13 residues long. Germline-derived CDR1 and CDR2 are SGHRS and YFSETQ. Germline trimming cut 3 bases from V and 10 bases from J; bases unmatched to any gene: 9. CDR3 amino acids: CASSSDRSSLAFF. For the CDR3, the DNA is TGCGCCAGCAGCTCGGACAGGTCGAGTCTAGCTTTCTTT.

This clonotype was found a few times. This rearrangement joins TRBV20-1 to TRBJ2-7; the match to TRBD1 covers 7 bases. The trim removed 2 bases at V and 2 bases at J, leaving 9 bases unmatched. The CDR3 is 15 residues long. Looked up from germline, CDR1 is DFQATT and CDR2 is SNEGSKA (reference sequence). CDR3 loop: CSARTHGTDAYEQYF. The CDR3 DNA reads as TGCAGTGCTAGAACCCACGGGACAGATGCCTACGAGCAGTACTTC.

The rearrangement uses TRBV11-2 and TRBJ2-5; the D is unclear. Trimming took off 2 bases at V and 3 bases at J, with 13 bases between the two ends. The V gene's germline CDR1 is SGHAT and CDR2 FQNNGV. The CDR3 has 15 amino acids. The CDR3 DNA sequence: TGTGCCAGCAGCTTAACGGTGTCTGGAGAAGAGACCCAGTACTTC. It encodes CASSLTVSGEETQYF.

This clonotype has more than one count but fewer than ten. The CDR3 sequence: CASSSGRAYEQYF. Written as DNA, the CDR3 is TGTGCCAGCAGCTCCGGACGGGCCTACGAGCAGTACTTC. The gene calls are TRBV11-2 and TRBJ2-7; D ambiguous. There are 13 residues in the CDR3. The V end lost 4 bases, the J end lost 2 bases, and 9 bases lay between the germline ends. CDR1 is SGHAT and CDR2 is FQNNGV in the germline V gene. Variable domain in full (rest from reference TRBV11-2 and TRBJ2-7): EAGVAQSPRYKIIEKRQSVAFWCNPISGHATLYWYQQILGQGPKLLIQFQNNGVVDDSQLPKDRFSAERLKGVDSTLKIQPAKLEDSAVYLCASSSGRAYEQYFGPGTRLTVT.

This clonotype was detected only a few times. The chain employs TRBV5-5 and TRBJ1-2; D perhaps matches TRBD1 (6 bases). The V gene's germline CDR1 is SGHKS and CDR2 YYEKEE (reference sequence). The V end was cut by 3 bases, the J end by 4 bases, with 13 bases between. This CDR3 has 14 amino acids. The CDR3 DNA sequence: TGTGCCAGCAGCTACGACGGACAGACCTATGGCTACACCTTC. Its protein is CASSYDGQTYGYTF. The full variable domain, its missing parts supplied by reference TRBV5-5 and TRBJ1-2, is DAGVTQSPTHLIKTRGQQVTLRCSPISGHKSVSWYQQVLGQGPQFIFQYYEKEERGRGNFPDRFSARQFPNYSSELNVNALLLGDSALYLCASSYDGQTYGYTFGSGTRLTVV.

In the case of this clonotype: The junction departs from the called germline gene at one end, perhaps through a read error. CDR3 in amino acids: CASRGSSTDTQYF. The CDR3 nucleotides read TGTGCCTCCAGAGGCAGTAGCACAGATACGCAGTATTTT. The V gene is TRBV24-1, the J gene TRBJ2-3; no clear D gene. CDR1 is KGHDR and CDR2 is SFDVKD in the germline V gene. There are 13 residues in the CDR3.

This clonotype has only a few counts. This CDR3 reads CSARTGGGGYGYTF. The CDR3 nucleotides are TGCAGTGCCAGGACAGGGGGGGGAGGCTATGGCTACACCTTC. V and J are TRBV20-1 and TRBJ1-2; 10 bases are a match to TRBD1. Trimming took 6 bases from V and 4 from J; bases not matched to a gene: 8. CDR1 is DFQATT, CDR2 SNEGSKA, per germline (reference sequence). CDR3 length equals 14 residues.

The genes are TRBV3-1 and TRBJ2-1, with TRBD2 matching 9 bases. V was clipped by 4 bases and J by 2 bases; unmatched bases: 6. The CDR3 length is 16 residues. Germline assignment: CDR1 LGHDT and CDR2 YNNKEL (reference sequence). Here the CDR3 DNA reads TGTGCCAGCAGCCCACGAGCGGGGGGCCCCTACAATGAGCAGTTCTTC. Protein sequence: CASSPRAGGPYNEQFF.

This rearrangement joins TRBV25-1 to TRBJ2-3; 8 bases align to TRBD1. With 3 bases clipped from V and 4 bases from J, the junction kept 9 bases outside the gene matches. The CDR3 spans 16 residues. The germline V gene has CDR1 MGHDK and CDR2 SYGVNS. CDR3 in amino acids: CASSDIPGTGADTQYF. The CDR3, as DNA: TGTGCCAGCAGTGACATTCCCGGGACAGGCGCAGATACGCAGTATTTT.

Only a few counts were recorded for this clonotype. The chain couples TRBV7-6 to TRBJ2-1; perhaps TRBD1 as D (5 bases). The CDR3 consists of 16 residues. V lost 1 base and J 3 bases, leaving 13 bases between the germline ends. Germline CDR1 is SGHVS and CDR2 is FNYEAQ. The CDR3 sequence is CASSLVGQGHYNEQFF. The DNA for the CDR3 is TGTGCCAGCAGCTTAGTTGGCCAGGGCCACTACAATGAGCAGTTCTTC.

This clonotype was counted a single time. The gene calls are TRBV19 and TRBJ1-1; D not resolved. CDR1 is LNHDA and CDR2 is SQIVND in the germline V gene (reference sequence). This CDR3 is built from 15 residues. V gave up 3 bases and J gave up 0 bases, with 11 bases separating them. This CDR3 reads CASSIPGAMNTEAFF. CDR3 DNA: TGTGCCAGTAGTATCCCGGGAGCTATGAACACTGAAGCTTTCTTT.

The CDR3 nucleotides are TGTGCCATTGCCCCGGCGGTGCCAAACTATGGCTACACCTTC. Its translation: CAIAPAVPNYGYTF. V usage is TRBV2 and J usage is TRBJ1-2; D unclear. Germline CDR1 is SNHLY and CDR2 is FYNNEI. This CDR3 spans 14 amino acids. V lost 10 bases to trimming and J lost 2 bases, with 17 bases between them.

The genes are TRBV7-9 and TRBJ2-3, with D possibly called TRBD1 or TRBD2 (5 bases each). Germline CDR1 reads SEHNR; CDR2 reads FQNEAQ (reference sequence). The CDR3 totals 15 residues. V shed 3 bases and J shed 3 bases, with 13 bases lying between them. The CDR3 DNA follows: TGTGCCAGCAGCTTCTTAAAGGGGAGTACAGATACGCAGTATTTT. Residues: CASSFLKGSTDTQYF. Combining the CDR3 with reference TRBV7-9 and TRBJ2-3 gives the whole variable domain DTGVSQNPRHKITKRGQNVTFRCDPISEHNRLYWYRQTLGQGPEFLTYFQNEAQLEKSRLLSDRFSAERPKGSFSTLEIQRTEQGDSAMYLCASSFLKGSTDTQYFGPGTRLTVL.